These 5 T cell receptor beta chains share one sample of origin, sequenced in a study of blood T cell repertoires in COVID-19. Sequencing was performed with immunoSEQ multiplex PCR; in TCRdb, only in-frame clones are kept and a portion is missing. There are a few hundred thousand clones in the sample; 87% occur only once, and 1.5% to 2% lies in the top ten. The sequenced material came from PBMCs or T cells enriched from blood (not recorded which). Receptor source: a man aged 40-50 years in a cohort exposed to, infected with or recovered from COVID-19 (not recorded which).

CDR3 loop: CATSRDARGNTF. In DNA, the CDR3 is TGTGCCACCAGCAGAGATGCCAGGGGGAACACCTTC. The chain recombines TRBV15 with TRBJ1-2; 7 nucleotides line up with TRBD1. Germline CDR1 LNHNV, CDR2 YYDKDF (reference sequence). After removal of 0 bases from V and 12 bases from J, the junction contained 4 bases not matched to a gene. This CDR3 has 12 amino acids.

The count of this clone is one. The CDR3 DNA sequence: TGTGCCAGCAGCCTTAGCGGGCCCGCCTACAATGAGCAGTTCTTC. Its protein product is CASSLSGPAYNEQFF. The gene calls are TRBV7-2 and TRBJ2-1; 7 bases line up with TRBD2. Germline CDR1 SGHTA, CDR2 FQGNSA. The CDR3 spans 15 residues. V was pared by 5 bases and J by 2 bases, with 6 bases of the junction left unmatched. Supplemented by reference TRBV7-2 and TRBJ2-1, the full variable domain reads GAGVSQSPSNKVTEKGKDVELRCDPISGHTALYWYRQSLGQGLEFLIYFQGNSAPDKSGLPSDRFSAERTGGSVSTLTIQRTQQEDSAVYLCASSLSGPAYNEQFFGPGTRLTVL.

DNA for the CDR3: TGTGCCAGCAGCGCGCAGTGGGGGAGGCCCTACAATGAGCAGTTCTTC. This encodes CASSAQWGRPYNEQFF. The genes are TRBV2 and TRBJ2-1, with a tentative D call TRBD2 (6 bases). The germline V gene encodes CDR1 SNHLY and CDR2 FYNNEI. CDR3 length: 16 residues. V dropped 6 bases and J dropped 2 bases, with 17 bases sitting between them.

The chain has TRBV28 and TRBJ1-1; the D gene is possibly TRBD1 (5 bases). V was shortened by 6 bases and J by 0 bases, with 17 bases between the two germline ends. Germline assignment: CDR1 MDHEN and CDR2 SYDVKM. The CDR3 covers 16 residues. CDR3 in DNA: TGTGCCAGCAGAAGCAGGGTAGGGCGCATGAACACTGAAGCTTTCTTT. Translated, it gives CASRSRVGRMNTEAFF.

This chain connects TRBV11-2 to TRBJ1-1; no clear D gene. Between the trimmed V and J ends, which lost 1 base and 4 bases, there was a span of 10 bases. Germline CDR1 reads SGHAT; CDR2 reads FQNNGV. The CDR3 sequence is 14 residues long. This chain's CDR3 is CASSLVQVRTEAFF. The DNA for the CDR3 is TGTGCCAGCAGCTTAGTGCAGGTCCGCACTGAAGCTTTCTTT.